Below, 18 T cell receptor beta chains from the same sample are listed, as sequenced in a study of blood T cell repertoires in COVID-19. The method was immunoSEQ multiplex PCR; TCRdb's version includes in-frame clones alone and lacks a portion of them. The sample contains roughly 140,000 clones, around nine tenths of which appear only once. Specimen: PBMCs or T cells enriched from blood (not recorded which). The receptors were sampled from a woman in her twenties or thirties with acute COVID-19.

The chain couples TRBV5-1 to TRBJ2-2, with D unresolved. The germline V gene encodes CDR1 SGHRS and CDR2 YFSETQ. V lost 1 base to trimming and J lost 0 bases, with 4 bases between them. The CDR3 runs 14 residues. CDR3 sequence: CASSLLTNTGELFF. The DNA of the CDR3 is TGCGCCAGCAGCTTGTTAACGAACACCGGGGAGCTGTTTTTT.

The chain uses TRBV6-2 or TRBV6-3 and TRBJ2-2; 12 positions agree with TRBD2. This CDR3 has 19 residues. V was clipped by 4 bases and J by 3 bases; unmatched bases: 12. Germline CDR1 reads MNHEY; CDR2 reads SVGEGT. The CDR3 DNA sequence: TGTGCCAGCAGTTCCAGACTAGCGGGAGTATTTTTGGACACCGGGGAGCTGTTTTTT. This sequence encodes CASSSRLAGVFLDTGELFF.

This clone was detected only once. The CDR3 sequence: CASSPRLAGAYEQYF. For the CDR3, the DNA is TGTGCCAGCAGCCCCAGACTAGCGGGGGCCTACGAGCAGTACTTC. The rearrangement links TRBV9 to TRBJ2-7; 12 positions match TRBD2. The CDR3 covers 15 residues. Germline V gene sequence: CDR1 SGDLS, CDR2 YYNGEE. Trimming at V came to 4 bases and at J to 2 bases, leaving 4 bases not matched to a gene. Supplemented by reference TRBV9 and TRBJ2-7, the full variable domain reads DSGVTQTPKHLITATGQRVTLRCSPRSGDLSVYWYQQSLDQGLQFLIQYYNGEERAKGNILERFSAQQFPDLHSELNLSSLELGDSALYFCASSPRLAGAYEQYFGPGTRLTVT.

The V gene is TRBV7-2, the J gene TRBJ2-1, with D unclear. CDR3 length: 15 residues. V lost 4 bases to trimming and J lost 2 bases, with 12 bases between them. Germline assignment: CDR1 SGHTA and CDR2 FQGNSA. DNA for the CDR3: TGTGCCAGCAGCTCGACTGGATCCCCCTACAATGAGCAGTTCTTC. Its protein is CASSSTGSPYNEQFF. Together with reference TRBV7-2 and TRBJ2-1, the CDR3 gives the full variable domain: GAGVSQSPSNKVTEKGKDVELRCDPISGHTALYWYRQSLGQGLEFLIYFQGNSAPDKSGLPSDRFSAERTGGSVSTLTIQRTQQEDSAVYLCASSSTGSPYNEQFFGPGTRLTVL.

A few counts support this clone. The chain has TRBV2 and TRBJ2-7, with TRBD1 matching 8 bases. The CDR3 sequence is 12 residues long. Germline V gives CDR1 SNHLY, CDR2 FYNNEI. Germline trimming cut 2 bases from V and 6 bases from J; bases unmatched to any gene: 0. As DNA, the CDR3 is TGTGCCAGCAGTGAAACAGGGGGCGAGCAGTACTTC. The encoded protein is CASSETGGEQYF.

In DNA, the CDR3 is TGTGCCAGCAGTTTTTTAAGCGGATGGACTAGCGGCACCGGGGAGCTGTTTTTT. It yields the protein CASSFLSGWTSGTGELFF. The chain uses TRBV27 and TRBJ2-2; TRBD2 matches 10 bases. V lost 3 bases and J lost 4; bases outside the gene matches: 11. The CDR3 extends over 18 amino acids. Germline values: CDR1 MNHEY, CDR2 SMNVEV (reference sequence).

The chain combines TRBV13 with TRBJ2-7, with D possibly being TRBD2 (7 bases). Germline V CDR1 and CDR2: PRHDT, FYEKMQ (reference sequence). The CDR3 is made up of 20 amino acids. V gave up 5 bases and J gave up 3 bases, with 32 bases separating them. Written as DNA, the CDR3 is TGTGCCAGCAGCACCTCACCCGGATTAACACACGGGGGGCCACGCTACGAGCAGTACTTC. Translation: CASSTSPGLTHGGPRYEQYF.

This rearrangement joins TRBV27 to TRBJ1-1; 7 bases align to TRBD1. The CDR3 length is 14 residues. Germline V gives CDR1 MNHEY, CDR2 SMNVEV (reference sequence). The junction had 7 bases not matched to a gene; V was cut back by 6 bases and J by 3 bases. CDR3 DNA sequence: TGTGCCAGCAGCCTAGGGGGCGGAGACACTGAAGCTTTCTTT. This encodes CASSLGGGDTEAFF.

The rearrangement uses TRBV6-5 and TRBJ2-7; the match to TRBD2 covers 8 bases. The CDR3 is 14 residues long. After removal of 11 bases from V and 2 bases from J, the junction contained 11 bases not matched to a gene. CDR1 is MNHEY, CDR2 SVGAGI, per germline. CDR3 bases: TGTGCCTCCGCCAAGGGACTAGAGACCTACGAGCAGTACTTC. It encodes CASAKGLETYEQYF.

The chain joins TRBV10-3 to TRBJ1-1; 8 nucleotides line up with TRBD1. CDR3 size: 14 residues. The junction had 1 base not matched to a gene; V was cut back by 0 bases and J by 4 bases. Germline CDR1 ENHRY, CDR2 SYGVKD. The CDR3 spells CAISESTGGTEAFF. The CDR3 DNA reads as TGTGCCATCAGTGAGTCCACAGGGGGCACTGAAGCTTTCTTT.

This clone was seen once. The chain recombines TRBV5-1 with TRBJ1-2; 9 nucleotides align to TRBD1. Germline trimming cut 0 bases from V and 8 bases from J; bases unmatched to any gene: 2. From germline, CDR1 is SGHRS and CDR2 YFSETQ. The CDR3 totals 13 residues. The CDR3 DNA sequence: TGCGCCAGCAGCTTGGGACAGGGGGACGGCTACACCTTC. Translating gives CASSLGQGDGYTF.

This rearrangement joins TRBV9 to TRBJ2-1; a possible D gene is TRBD2 (5 bases). CDR3 length: 14 residues. The germline CDR1 and CDR2 sequences are SGDLS and YYNGEE. V dropped 0 bases and J dropped 6 bases, with 10 bases sitting between them. CDR3 protein: CASSVGGPGNEQFF. The CDR3 nucleotides read TGTGCCAGCAGCGTAGGCGGGCCAGGCAATGAGCAGTTCTTC.

The chain has TRBV28 and TRBJ2-1, with 9 bases aligning to TRBD2. Trimming removed 7 bases from V and 6 bases from J; junction bases left unmatched: 7. From germline, CDR1 is MDHEN and CDR2 SYDVKM. The CDR3 loop spans 14 amino acids. Written as DNA, the CDR3 is TGTGCCAGCACCTCGGGACTAGCCAGCAATGAGCAGTTCTTC. Its translation is CASTSGLASNEQFF.

J is TRBJ1-1 and V is TRBV5-4; TRBD1 agrees at 7 bases. With 4 bases clipped from V and 11 bases from J, the junction kept 20 bases outside the gene matches. CDR1 and CDR2 (germline): SGHNT, YYREEE (reference sequence). The CDR3 has 16 residues. The chain's CDR3 is CASSPGGTGGRGKAFF. For the CDR3, the DNA is TGTGCCAGCAGCCCAGGGGGGACCGGGGGCAGGGGCAAGGCTTTCTTT.

The chain recombines TRBV5-6 with TRBJ2-2; D is ambiguous. The V end was cut by 5 bases, the J end by 4 bases, with 12 bases between. Germline V CDR1 and CDR2: SGHDT, YYEEEE. The CDR3 loop spans 14 amino acids. The CDR3 DNA reads as TGTGCCAGCAGTCGGGTAGATTTCACCGGGGAGCTGTTTTTT. It yields the protein CASSRVDFTGELFF.

The chain has TRBV5-1 and TRBJ1-1; D is undetermined. Germline CDR1 SGHRS, CDR2 YFSETQ. The CDR3 has 13 amino acids. The germline V and J ends were trimmed by 2 bases and 7 bases, with 12 bases remaining between them. CDR3 coding DNA: TGCGCCAGCAGCTTCGGGGAGGCCTTTGAAGCTTTCTTT. Translated, it gives CASSFGEAFEAFF. The variable domain in full, completed from reference TRBV5-1 and TRBJ1-1, reads KAGVTQTPRYLIKTRGQQVTLSCSPISGHRSVSWYQQTPGQGLQFLFEYFSETQRNKGNFPGRFSGRQFSNSRSEMNVSTLELGDSALYLCASSFGEAFEAFFGQGTRLTVV.

This chain joins TRBV20-1 and TRBJ2-1; TRBD1 is a possible D gene (6 bases). The germline gives CDR1 DFQATT, CDR2 SNEGSKA (reference sequence). V lost 3 bases to trimming and J lost 3 bases, with 12 bases between them. The CDR3 runs 14 residues. The CDR3 region is CSASIPGDYNEQFF. CDR3 bases: TGCAGTGCTAGTATCCCAGGGGACTACAATGAGCAGTTCTTC.

The CDR3 reads CSAPILGTIYF. In nucleotides, the CDR3 is TGCAGTGCCCCGATTCTCGGCACCATATATTTT. The chain is built from TRBV20-1 and TRBJ1-3, with D uncertain. The germline V and J ends were trimmed by 6 bases and 9 bases, with 12 bases remaining between them. Germline CDR1 DFQATT, CDR2 SNEGSKA (reference sequence). This CDR3 is 11 amino acids long.